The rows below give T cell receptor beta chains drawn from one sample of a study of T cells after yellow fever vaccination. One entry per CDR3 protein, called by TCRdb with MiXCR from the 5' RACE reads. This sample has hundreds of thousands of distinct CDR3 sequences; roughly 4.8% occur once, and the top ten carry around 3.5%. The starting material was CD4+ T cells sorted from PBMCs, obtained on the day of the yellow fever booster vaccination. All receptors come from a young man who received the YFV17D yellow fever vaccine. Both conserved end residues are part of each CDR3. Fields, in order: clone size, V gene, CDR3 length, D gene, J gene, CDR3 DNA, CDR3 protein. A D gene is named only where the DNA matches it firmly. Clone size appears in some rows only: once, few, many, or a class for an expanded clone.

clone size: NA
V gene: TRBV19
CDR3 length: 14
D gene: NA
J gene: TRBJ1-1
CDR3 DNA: TGTGCCAGTAGTATTGTTCGGGGGGACACTGAAGCTTTCTTT
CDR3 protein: CASSIVRGDTEAFF

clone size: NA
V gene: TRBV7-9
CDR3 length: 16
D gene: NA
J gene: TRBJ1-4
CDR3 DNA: TGTGCCAGCAGCTTAGGTTTCAGGGGAACTAATGAAAAACTGTTTTTT
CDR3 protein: CASSLGFRGTNEKLFF

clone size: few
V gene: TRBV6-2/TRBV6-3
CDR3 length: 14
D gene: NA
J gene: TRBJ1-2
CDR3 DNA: TGTGCCAGCAACGACAGATTCTACAGCTATGGCTACACCTTC
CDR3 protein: CASNDRFYSYGYTF

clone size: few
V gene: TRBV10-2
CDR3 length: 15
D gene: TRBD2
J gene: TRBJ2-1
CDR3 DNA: TGCGCCAGCACCCGTGGCGGGGGGGTATTGCTTGAGCAGTTCTTC
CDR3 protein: CASTRGGGVLLEQFF

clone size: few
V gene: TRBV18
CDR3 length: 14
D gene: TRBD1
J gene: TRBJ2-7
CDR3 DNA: TGTGCCAGCTCGTCGGGACAGCGAGCCTACGAGCAGTACTTC
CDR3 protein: CASSSGQRAYEQYF

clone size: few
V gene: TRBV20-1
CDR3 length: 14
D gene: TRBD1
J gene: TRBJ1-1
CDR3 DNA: TGCAGTGCTAGGGTGGAGACAGGGTACACTGAAGCTTTCTTT
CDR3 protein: CSARVETGYTEAFF

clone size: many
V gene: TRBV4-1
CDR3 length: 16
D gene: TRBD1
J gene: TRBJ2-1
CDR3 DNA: TGCGCCAGCAGCCAAGCGGGCCGGGACAGATACAATGAGCAGTTCTTC
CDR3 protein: CASSQAGRDRYNEQFF

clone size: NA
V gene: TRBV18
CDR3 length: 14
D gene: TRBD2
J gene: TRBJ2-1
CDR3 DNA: TGTGCCAGCTCACCAATTAGCGGGGGCAATGAGCAGTTCTTC
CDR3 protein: CASSPISGGNEQFF

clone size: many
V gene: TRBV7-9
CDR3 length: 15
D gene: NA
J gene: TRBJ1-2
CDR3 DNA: TGTGCCAGCAGTCGAATCCCCGGGACACTCTATGGCTACACCTTC
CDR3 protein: CASSRIPGTLYGYTF

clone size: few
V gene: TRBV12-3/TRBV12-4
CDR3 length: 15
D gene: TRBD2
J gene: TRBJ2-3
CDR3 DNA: TGTGCCAGCATCCTCGGACTAGCGATCACAGATACGCAGTATTTT
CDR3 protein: CASILGLAITDTQYF

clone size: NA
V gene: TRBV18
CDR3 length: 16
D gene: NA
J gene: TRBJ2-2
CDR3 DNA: TGTGCCAGCTCACCAAGGGCTAGCGTACGCACCGGGGAGCTGTTTTTT
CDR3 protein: CASSPRASVRTGELFF

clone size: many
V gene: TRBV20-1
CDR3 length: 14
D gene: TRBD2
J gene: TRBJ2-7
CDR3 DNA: TGCAGTGCTCAGATTAGCGGGAGGATGTTTGAGCAGTACTTC
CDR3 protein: CSAQISGRMFEQYF

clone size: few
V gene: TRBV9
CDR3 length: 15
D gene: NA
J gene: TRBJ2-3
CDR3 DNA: TGTGCCAGCAACAGAGGGGGGGGGCCACCAGATACGCAGTATTTT
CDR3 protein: CASNRGGGPPDTQYF

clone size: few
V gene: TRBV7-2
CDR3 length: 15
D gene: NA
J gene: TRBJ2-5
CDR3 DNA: TGTGCCAGCAGCTCCCAGTGGGGGACCCAAGAGACCCAGTACTTC
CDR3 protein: CASSSQWGTQETQYF

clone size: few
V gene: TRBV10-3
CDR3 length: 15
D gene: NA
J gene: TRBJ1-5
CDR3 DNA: TGTGCCATCAGTGAGCAGGCCGCGGGGTACCAGCCCCAGCATTTT
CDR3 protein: CAISEQAAGYQPQHF

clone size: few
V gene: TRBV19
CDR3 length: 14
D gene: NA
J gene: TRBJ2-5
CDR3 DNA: TGTGCCAGCTCTACCGCAGGGGTCAGGGAGACCCAGTACTTC
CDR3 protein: CASSTAGVRETQYF

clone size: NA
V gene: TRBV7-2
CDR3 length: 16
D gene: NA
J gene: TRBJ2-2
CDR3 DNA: TGTGCCAGCAGCTGGGCCGGGACCCCGAACACCGGGGAGCTGTTTTTT
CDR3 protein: CASSWAGTPNTGELFF

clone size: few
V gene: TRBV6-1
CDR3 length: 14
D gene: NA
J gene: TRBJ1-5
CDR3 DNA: TGTGCCAGCAGGGCAGGGTTTAGCAATCAGCCCCAGCATTTT
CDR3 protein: CASRAGFSNQPQHF

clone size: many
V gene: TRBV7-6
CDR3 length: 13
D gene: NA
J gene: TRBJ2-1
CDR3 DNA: TGTGCCAGCAGCTTAGGGGGCCTGGGTGAGCAGTTCTTC
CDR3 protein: CASSLGGLGEQFF

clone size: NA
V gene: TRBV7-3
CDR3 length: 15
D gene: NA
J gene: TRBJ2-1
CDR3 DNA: TGTGCCAGCAGCCTGGGGGACCTAAGGGGCAATGAGCAGTTCTTC
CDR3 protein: CASSLGDLRGNEQFF

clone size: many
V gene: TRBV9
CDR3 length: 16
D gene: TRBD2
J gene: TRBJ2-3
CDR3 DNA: TGTGCCAGCAGCCCCGGGACTAGCGGGCGCACAGATACGCAGTATTTT
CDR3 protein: CASSPGTSGRTDTQYF

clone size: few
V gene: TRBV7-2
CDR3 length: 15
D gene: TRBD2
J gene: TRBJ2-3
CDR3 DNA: TGTGCCAGCAGCGTCAACAGCGGGGAAGGAGATACGCAGTATTTT
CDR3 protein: CASSVNSGEGDTQYF

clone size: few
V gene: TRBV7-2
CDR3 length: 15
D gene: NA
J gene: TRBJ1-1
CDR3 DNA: TGTGCCAGCAGTCCACCGGGACACTGGAACACTGAAGCTTTCTTT
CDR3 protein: CASSPPGHWNTEAFF

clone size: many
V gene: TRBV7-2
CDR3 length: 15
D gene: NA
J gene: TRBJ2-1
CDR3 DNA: TGTGCCAGCAGCTTAGCGTTTGAAAGGAGGGATGAGCAGTTCTTC
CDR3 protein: CASSLAFERRDEQFF

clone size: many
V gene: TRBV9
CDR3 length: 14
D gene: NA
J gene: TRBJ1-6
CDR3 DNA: TGTGCCAGCAGCGTAGGGGCGGAGAACTCACCCCTCCACTTT
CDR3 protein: CASSVGAENSPLHF

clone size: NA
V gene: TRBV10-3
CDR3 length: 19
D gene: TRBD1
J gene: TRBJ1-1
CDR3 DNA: TGTGCCATCAGTGATTGGGGGCTAACAGGGGTAGGTAGAGACACTGAAGCTTTCTTT
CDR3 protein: CAISDWGLTGVGRDTEAFF

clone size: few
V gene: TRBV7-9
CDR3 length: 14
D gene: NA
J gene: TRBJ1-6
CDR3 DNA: TGTGCCAGCAGCTTAGGAGGGTGGAATTCACCCCTCCACTTT
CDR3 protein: CASSLGGWNSPLHF

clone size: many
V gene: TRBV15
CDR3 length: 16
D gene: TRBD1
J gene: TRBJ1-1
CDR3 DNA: TGTGCCACCAGCAGAGATCCGGGACAGGGGAACACTGAAGCTTTCTTT
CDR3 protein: CATSRDPGQGNTEAFF

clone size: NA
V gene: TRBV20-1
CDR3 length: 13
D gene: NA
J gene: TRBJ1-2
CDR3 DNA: TGCAGTGCTAGAGCATACCGCGACGGGGACTACACCTTC
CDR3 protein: CSARAYRDGDYTF

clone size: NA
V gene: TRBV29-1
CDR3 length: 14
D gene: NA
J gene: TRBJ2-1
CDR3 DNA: TGCAGCGTTGAACGGGGGGCCACCTACAATGAGCAGTTCTTC
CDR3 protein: CSVERGATYNEQFF

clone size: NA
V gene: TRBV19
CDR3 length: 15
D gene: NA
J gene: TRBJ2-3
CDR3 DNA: TGTGCCAGCCTACCTGGGGACGTAAGCACAGATACGCAGTATTTT
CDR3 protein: CASLPGDVSTDTQYF

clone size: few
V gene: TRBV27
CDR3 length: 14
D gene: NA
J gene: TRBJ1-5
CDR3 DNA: TGTGCCAGCAGTTTAAGATACGGATTCGGGCCCCAGCATTTT
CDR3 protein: CASSLRYGFGPQHF

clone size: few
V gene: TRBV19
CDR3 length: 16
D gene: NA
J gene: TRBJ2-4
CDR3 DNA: TGTGCCAGTAGCCGACAGGACCGACTAGCCAAAAACATTCAGTACTTC
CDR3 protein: CASSRQDRLAKNIQYF

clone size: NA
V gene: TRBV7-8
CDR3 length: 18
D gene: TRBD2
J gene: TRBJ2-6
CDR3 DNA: TGTGCCAGCAGCTTACGTCTGGGGGGGAGCTCTGGGGCCAACGTCCTGACTTTC
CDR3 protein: CASSLRLGGSSGANVLTF

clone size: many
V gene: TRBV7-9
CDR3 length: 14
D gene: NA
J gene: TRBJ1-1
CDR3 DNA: TGTGCCAGCAGCTTCCAGACCGGAAGGGCTGAAGCTTTCTTT
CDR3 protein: CASSFQTGRAEAFF

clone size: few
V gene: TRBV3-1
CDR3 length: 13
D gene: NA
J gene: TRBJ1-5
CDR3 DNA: TGTGCCAGCAGCCAAGATCTGCAGGGAGCCCAGCATTTT
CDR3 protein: CASSQDLQGAQHF

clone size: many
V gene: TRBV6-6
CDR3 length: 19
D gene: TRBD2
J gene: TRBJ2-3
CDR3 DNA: TGTGCCAGCAGAAAAATGCTAGCGGGGGGCCTATTCCTCGCAGATACGCAGTATTTT
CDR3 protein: CASRKMLAGGLFLADTQYF

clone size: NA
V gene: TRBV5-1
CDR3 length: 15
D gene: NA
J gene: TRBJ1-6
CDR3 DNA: TGCGCCAGCAGCTTATCAGGGATGGGGAATTCACCCCTCCACTTT
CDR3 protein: CASSLSGMGNSPLHF

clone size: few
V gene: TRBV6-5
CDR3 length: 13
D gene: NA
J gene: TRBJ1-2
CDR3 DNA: TGTGCCAGCAGTTATAACCGGATCTATGGCTACACCTTC
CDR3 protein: CASSYNRIYGYTF

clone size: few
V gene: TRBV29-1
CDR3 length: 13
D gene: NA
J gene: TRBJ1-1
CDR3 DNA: TGCAGCGCCCCTCCGGCGGGAAACACTGAAGCTTTCTTT
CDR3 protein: CSAPPAGNTEAFF

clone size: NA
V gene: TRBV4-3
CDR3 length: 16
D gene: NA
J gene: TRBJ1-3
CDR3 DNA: TGCGCCAGCAGCCAAGTAAGGACAGAGCCTACTAACACCATATATTTT
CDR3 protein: CASSQVRTEPTNTIYF

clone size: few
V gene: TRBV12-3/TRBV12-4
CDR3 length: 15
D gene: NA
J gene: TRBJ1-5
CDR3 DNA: TGTGCCAGCAGTTGGGGGTCGGGGAGCAATCAGCCCCAGCATTTT
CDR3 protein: CASSWGSGSNQPQHF

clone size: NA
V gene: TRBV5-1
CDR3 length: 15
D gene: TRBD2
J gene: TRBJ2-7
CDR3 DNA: TGCGCCAGCAGCCCGCCTACAGCGGGGAACTACGAGCAGTACTTC
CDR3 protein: CASSPPTAGNYEQYF

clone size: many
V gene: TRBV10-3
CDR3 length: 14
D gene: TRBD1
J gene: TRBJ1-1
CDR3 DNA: TGTGCCATCGGAAAACAGGGGGGATCCACTGAAGCTTTCTTT
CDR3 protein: CAIGKQGGSTEAFF

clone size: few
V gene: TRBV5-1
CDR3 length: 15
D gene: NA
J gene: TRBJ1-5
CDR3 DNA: TGCGCCAGCAGCTTGGGGGAGGGGACGAGTCAGCCCCAGCATTTT
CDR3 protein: CASSLGEGTSQPQHF

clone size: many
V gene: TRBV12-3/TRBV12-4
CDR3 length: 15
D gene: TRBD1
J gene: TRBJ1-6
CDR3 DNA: TGTGCCAGCAGCAACGACAGGGATTATAATTCACCCCTCCACTTT
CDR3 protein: CASSNDRDYNSPLHF

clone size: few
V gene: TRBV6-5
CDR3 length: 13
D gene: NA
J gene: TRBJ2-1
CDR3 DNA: TGTGCCAGCAAGGGTCTAGGTGTGAGTGAGCAGTTCTTC
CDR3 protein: CASKGLGVSEQFF

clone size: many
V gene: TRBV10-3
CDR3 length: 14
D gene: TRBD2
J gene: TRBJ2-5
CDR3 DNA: TGTGCCATCAGTGAAACTAGCGGGGGAGAGACCCAGTACTTC
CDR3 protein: CAISETSGGETQYF

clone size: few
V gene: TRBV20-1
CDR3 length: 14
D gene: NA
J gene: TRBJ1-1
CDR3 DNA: TGCAGTGCTAGAGATACCCGGCAGGGCACTGAAGCTTTCTTT
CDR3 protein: CSARDTRQGTEAFF

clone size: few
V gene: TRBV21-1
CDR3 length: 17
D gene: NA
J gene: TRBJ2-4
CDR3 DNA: TGTGCCAGCAGCAAAGTAGCCCCCGGGGGTCGCGGGAACATTCAGTACTTC
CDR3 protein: CASSKVAPGGRGNIQYF

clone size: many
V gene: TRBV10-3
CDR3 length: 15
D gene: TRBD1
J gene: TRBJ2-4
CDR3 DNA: TGTGCCACCGCGCCGGGACAGGGGACCAAAAACATTCAGTACTTC
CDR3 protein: CATAPGQGTKNIQYF

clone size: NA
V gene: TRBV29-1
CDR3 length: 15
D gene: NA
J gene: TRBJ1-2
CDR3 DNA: TGCAGCGTTGAAGATCTGGAGGGGCTCACGTCAGGCTACACCTTC
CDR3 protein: CSVEDLEGLTSGYTF

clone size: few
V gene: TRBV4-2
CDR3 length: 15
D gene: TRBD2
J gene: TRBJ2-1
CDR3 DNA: TGTGCCAGCAGCCCCGGGAGGGGGGACGCAAATGAGCAGTTCTTC
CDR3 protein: CASSPGRGDANEQFF

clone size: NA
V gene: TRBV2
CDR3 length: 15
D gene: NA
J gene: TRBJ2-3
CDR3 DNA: TGTGCCAGCACCCAACAGGGTGGTGGATTGGATACGCAGTATTTT
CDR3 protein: CASTQQGGGLDTQYF

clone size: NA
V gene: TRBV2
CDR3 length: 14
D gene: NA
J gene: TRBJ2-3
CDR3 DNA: TGTGCCAGCAGTGCTAGCGCTAGCACAGATACGCAGTATTTT
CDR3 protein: CASSASASTDTQYF

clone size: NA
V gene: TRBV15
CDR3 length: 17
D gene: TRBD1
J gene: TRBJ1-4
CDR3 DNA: TGTGCCACCAGCAGAGTTCTCGGGGACAGGGAAAATGAAAAACTGTTTTTT
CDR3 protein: CATSRVLGDRENEKLFF

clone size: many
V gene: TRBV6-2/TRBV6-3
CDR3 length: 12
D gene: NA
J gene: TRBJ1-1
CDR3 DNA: TGTGCCAGCAGTTACGTGGGCACTGAAGCTTTCTTT
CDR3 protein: CASSYVGTEAFF

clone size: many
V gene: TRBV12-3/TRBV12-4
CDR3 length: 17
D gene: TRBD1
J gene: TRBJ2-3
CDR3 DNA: TGTGCCAGCAGTCACCGGGACAGGGGCAGAGGTCCCGATACGCAGTATTTT
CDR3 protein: CASSHRDRGRGPDTQYF

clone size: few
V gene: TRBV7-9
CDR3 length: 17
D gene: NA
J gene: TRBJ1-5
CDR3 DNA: TGTGCCAGCAGCTTAGGGTCCGGCGGGGACGGCAATCAGCCCCAGCATTTT
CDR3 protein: CASSLGSGGDGNQPQHF

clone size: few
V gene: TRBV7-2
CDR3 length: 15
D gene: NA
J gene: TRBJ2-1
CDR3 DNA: TGTGCCAGCAGCTTGTTCCCCCGAGGTCCCAATGAGCAGTTCTTC
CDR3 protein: CASSLFPRGPNEQFF